This TCR beta chain was profiled in a study of spatial heterogeneity in lung cancer. In the study overall: Beta-chain sequences consistently outnumbered alpha-chain sequences in detection.

One entry per CDR3 protein results from TCRdb running MiXCR on the 5' RACE reads. This sample has some 32,000 distinct CDR3 sequences; under 11% occur once, and the top ten carry roughly 30%. V trimming: 7 bases; J trimming: 5 bases; junction bases outside the gene matches: 14. Germline assignment: CDR1 SGHKS and CDR2 YYEKEE (reference sequence). The CDR3 has 16 amino acids. This clonotype showed up many times. Time point indicated: blood at routine non-recurrence follow-up after resection. This clonotype was obtained from a female donor with early-stage non-small cell lung cancer. Sequenced material: PBMCs, taken at follow-up. The genes are TRBV5-5 and TRBJ1-1, with 10 nucleotides matching TRBD1. CDR3 in amino acids: CASASGTGDFWTEAFF. DNA of the CDR3: TGTGCCAGCGCCTCCGGGACAGGGGATTTTTGGACTGAAGCTTTCTTT.